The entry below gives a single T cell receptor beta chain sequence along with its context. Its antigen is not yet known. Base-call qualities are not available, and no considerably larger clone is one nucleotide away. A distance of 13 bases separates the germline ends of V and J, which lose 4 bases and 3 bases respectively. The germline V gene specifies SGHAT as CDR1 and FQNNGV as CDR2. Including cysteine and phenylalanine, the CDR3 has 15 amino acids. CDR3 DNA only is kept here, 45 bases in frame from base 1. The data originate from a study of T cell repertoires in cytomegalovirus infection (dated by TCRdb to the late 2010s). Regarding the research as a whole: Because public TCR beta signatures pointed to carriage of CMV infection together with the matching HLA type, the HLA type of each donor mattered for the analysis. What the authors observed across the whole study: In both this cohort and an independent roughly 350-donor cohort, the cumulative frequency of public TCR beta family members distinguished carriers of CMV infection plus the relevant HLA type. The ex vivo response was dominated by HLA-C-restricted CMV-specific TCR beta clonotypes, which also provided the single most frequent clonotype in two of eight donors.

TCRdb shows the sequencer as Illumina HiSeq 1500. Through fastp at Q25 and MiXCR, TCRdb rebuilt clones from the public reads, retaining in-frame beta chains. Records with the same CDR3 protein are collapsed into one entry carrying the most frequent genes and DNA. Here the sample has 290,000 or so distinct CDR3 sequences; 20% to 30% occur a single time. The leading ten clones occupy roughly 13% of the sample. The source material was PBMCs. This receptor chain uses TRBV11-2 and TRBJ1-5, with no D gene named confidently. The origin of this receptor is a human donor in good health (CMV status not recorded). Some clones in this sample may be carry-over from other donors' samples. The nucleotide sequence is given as TGTGCCAGCAGCTCAGCGGCCGGCTTCAATCAGCCCCAGCATTTT. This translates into CASSSAAGFNQPQHF.